The 5 T cell receptor beta chains reported below all come from one sample, sequenced in a study of tumor-infiltrating lymphocytes in primary liver carcinoma. The template, roughly 510 ng total RNA, yielded TCR beta cDNA made with a constant-region primer. Three nested multiplex PCR rounds, a slightly modified ARM-PCR, produced the libraries for TCR beta. Rounds one and two of PCR, each of about 10 cycles, were primed with TRBV1-TRBV30 forward primers and a C-beta reverse primer. TCRdb passed the multiplex PCR reads through MiXCR, listing each CDR3 protein once. The sample holds roughly 190,000 distinct CDR3 sequences, roughly 80% seen once. Starting material for RNA and DNA co-extraction consisted of about 17-34 mg of unsorted bulk tissue. The sequencing input was tumor tissue from primary liver carcinoma. The source is a middle-aged man with primary liver carcinoma and hepatitis B virus infection.

This clonotype was observed a few times. The J gene is TRBJ2-5, the V gene TRBV20-1, with D tentatively TRBD2 (5 bases). Germline values: CDR1 DFQATT, CDR2 SNEGSKA (reference sequence). This CDR3 spans 15 amino acids. V was pared by 4 bases and J by 5 bases, with 20 bases between. The CDR3, as DNA: TGCAGTGCTAACCCAGACCGAGGTAGAGGGGAGACCCAGTACTTC. Its protein is CSANPDRGRGETQYF.

As concerns this clonotype: A read error may account for a junction end that differs from germline. V usage is TRBV5-4 and J usage is TRBJ2-3; TRBD2 matches 9 bases. This CDR3 region has 14 residues. The germline CDR1 and CDR2 sequences are SGHNT and YYREEE (reference sequence). The CDR3 here is CASSSISGSDTQYF. CDR3 nucleotides: TGTGCCAGTAGCTCGATTAGCGGGAGCGATACGCAGTATTTT.

This rearrangement joins TRBV6-6 to TRBJ2-7, with D hard to call. This CDR3 is built from 14 residues. The germline V gene has CDR1 MNHNY and CDR2 SVGAGI (reference sequence). V shed 6 bases and J shed 3 bases, with 15 bases lying between them. The CDR3: CASSIVGSVYEQYF. The CDR3 DNA sequence: TGTGCCAGCAGCATAGTGGGCTCGGTCTACGAGCAGTACTTC.

A note on this clonotype: At one of its ends the junction is not consistent with the germline gene, which may arise from a read error. The chain employs TRBV11-3 and TRBJ1-5; D is perhaps TRBD1 (5 bases). From germline, CDR1 is SGHNT and CDR2 YENEEA. This CDR3 has 15 amino acids. The CDR3 DNA is TGTGCCAGCAGCTTAGATCTGGGGGTATCTCAGGCCCAGCATTTT. Protein: CASSLDLGVSQAQHF.

This clonotype was observed a single time. At one of its ends the junction is not consistent with the germline gene, which may arise from a read error. The chain couples TRBV4-3 to TRBJ2-1; 10 nucleotides match TRBD1. Germline CDR1 and CDR2: LGHNA and YSLEER. The CDR3 runs 14 residues. The CDR3: CASTLDRGGNKQFF. The CDR3 DNA is TGCGCCAGCACCCTGGACAGGGGGGGGAATAAGCAATTCTTC.